This is a list of T cell receptor beta chains from one sample in a study of blood T cell repertoires in COVID-19. Using immunoSEQ multiplex PCR, the repertoire was profiled, and TCRdb retains in-frame clones only, with some absent. The sample carries some 340,000 clones, around four fifths recorded once. What was sequenced was peripheral blood. The receptors derive from a man aged 30 to 45 with active or convalescent COVID-19. Each CDR3 is given with its conserved first and last residue. Each record gives: D gene, V gene, J gene, clone size, CDR3 DNA, CDR3 protein. A D gene is named only where the DNA matches it firmly. The size field is filled for only some rows; it gives once, few, many or a size class.

d_call: NA
v_call: TRBV4-2
j_call: TRBJ2-5
clone_size: NA
cdr3_nt: TGTGCCAGCAGCCCGGGTCGCGGAGGAGAGACCCAGTACTTC
cdr3_aa: CASSPGRGGETQYF

d_call: TRBD1
v_call: TRBV6-4
j_call: TRBJ2-7
clone_size: NA
cdr3_nt: TGTGCCAGCAGTGTGGGGACAGGGGTCCCCTACGAGCAGTACTTC
cdr3_aa: CASSVGTGVPYEQYF

d_call: NA
v_call: TRBV24-1
j_call: TRBJ1-1
clone_size: once
cdr3_nt: TGTGCCACCAGTGGCGTCCAGGGGACTGAAGCTTTCTTT
cdr3_aa: CATSGVQGTEAFF

d_call: NA
v_call: TRBV25-1
j_call: TRBJ1-3
clone_size: once
cdr3_nt: TGTGCCAGCAGTGAAGAGGGCTATGGAAACACCATATATTTT
cdr3_aa: CASSEEGYGNTIYF

d_call: NA
v_call: TRBV28
j_call: TRBJ2-1
clone_size: NA
cdr3_nt: TGTGCCAGCAGTTTAATGGAGCCTGAGCAGTTCTTC
cdr3_aa: CASSLMEPEQFF

d_call: TRBD2
v_call: TRBV5-4
j_call: TRBJ2-7
clone_size: NA
cdr3_nt: TGTGCCAGCAGCTCTCAAAACCGTGGACTAGGGGACTCCTACGAGCAGTACTTC
cdr3_aa: CASSSQNRGLGDSYEQYF

d_call: NA
v_call: TRBV6-5
j_call: TRBJ1-5
clone_size: NA
cdr3_nt: TGTGCCAGCAGTACCGCGGGCGCCGGCAATCAGCCCCAGCATTTT
cdr3_aa: CASSTAGAGNQPQHF

d_call: NA
v_call: TRBV7-9
j_call: TRBJ1-1
clone_size: NA
cdr3_nt: TGTGCCAGCAGCCAACCGGGACACGGGAACACTGAAGCTTTCTTT
cdr3_aa: CASSQPGHGNTEAFF

d_call: TRBD2
v_call: TRBV4-1
j_call: TRBJ2-7
clone_size: NA
cdr3_nt: TGCGCCAGCAGCCAAGAAGCTAGCGGGGCAAGCTCCTACGAGCAGTACTTC
cdr3_aa: CASSQEASGASSYEQYF

d_call: NA
v_call: TRBV7-9
j_call: TRBJ1-1
clone_size: once
cdr3_nt: TGTGCCAGCAGCTTAGTCGACGGACACAATCCTCCCCACACTGAAGCTTTCTTT
cdr3_aa: CASSLVDGHNPPHTEAFF